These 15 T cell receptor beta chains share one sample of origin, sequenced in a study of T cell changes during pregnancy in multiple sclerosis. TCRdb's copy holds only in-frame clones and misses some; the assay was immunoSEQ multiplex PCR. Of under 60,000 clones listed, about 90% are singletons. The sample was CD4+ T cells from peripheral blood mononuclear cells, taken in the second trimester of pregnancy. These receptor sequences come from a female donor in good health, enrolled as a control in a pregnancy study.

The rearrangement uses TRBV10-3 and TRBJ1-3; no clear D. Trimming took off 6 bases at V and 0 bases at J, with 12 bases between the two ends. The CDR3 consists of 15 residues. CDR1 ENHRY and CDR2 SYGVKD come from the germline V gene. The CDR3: CAIRFTLSSGNTIYF. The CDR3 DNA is TGTGCCATCAGGTTTACCCTTAGCTCTGGAAACACCATATATTTT.

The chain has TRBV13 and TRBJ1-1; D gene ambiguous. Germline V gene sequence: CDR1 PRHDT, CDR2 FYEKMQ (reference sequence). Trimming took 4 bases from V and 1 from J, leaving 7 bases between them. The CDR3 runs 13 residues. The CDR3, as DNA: TGTGCCAGCAGCTATACAGCGAACACTGAAGCTTTCTTT. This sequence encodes CASSYTANTEAFF. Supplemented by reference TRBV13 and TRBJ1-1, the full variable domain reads AAGVIQSPRHLIKEKRETATLKCYPIPRHDTVYWYQQGPGQDPQFLISFYEKMQSDKGSIPDRFSAQQFSDYHSELNMSSLELGDSALYFCASSYTANTEAFFGQGTRLTVV.

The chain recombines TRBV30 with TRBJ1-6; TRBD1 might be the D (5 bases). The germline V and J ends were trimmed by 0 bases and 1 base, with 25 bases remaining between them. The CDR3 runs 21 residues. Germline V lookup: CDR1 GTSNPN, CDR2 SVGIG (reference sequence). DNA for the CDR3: TGTGCCTGGAGTGTAAGCGTCAGGGAGGCGGGGGTTAGGTCCTATAATTCACCCCTCCACTTT. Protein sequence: CAWSVSVREAGVRSYNSPLHF.

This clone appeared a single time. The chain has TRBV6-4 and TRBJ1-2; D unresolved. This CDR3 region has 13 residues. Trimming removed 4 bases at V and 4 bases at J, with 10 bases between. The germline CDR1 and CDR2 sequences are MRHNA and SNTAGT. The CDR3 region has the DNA TGTGCCAGCAGTGTTACAGATGGCTATGGCTACACCTTC. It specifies CASSVTDGYGYTF.

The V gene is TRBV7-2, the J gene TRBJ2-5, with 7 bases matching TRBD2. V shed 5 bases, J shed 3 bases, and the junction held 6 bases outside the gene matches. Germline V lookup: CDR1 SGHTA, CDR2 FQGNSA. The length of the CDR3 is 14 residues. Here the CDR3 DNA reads TGTGCCAGCAGCATTACCCGGGAGGAAGAGACCCAGTACTTC. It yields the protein CASSITREEETQYF.

The CDR3 is CASHLQGETGELFF. CDR3 DNA: TGTGCCAGCCATTTGCAGGGCGAAACCGGGGAGCTGTTTTTT. The chain carries TRBV2 and TRBJ2-2; D might be TRBD1 (5 bases). V was shortened by 8 bases and J by 5 bases, with 15 bases between the two germline ends. Germline-derived CDR1 and CDR2 are SNHLY and FYNNEI. This CDR3 region has 14 residues.

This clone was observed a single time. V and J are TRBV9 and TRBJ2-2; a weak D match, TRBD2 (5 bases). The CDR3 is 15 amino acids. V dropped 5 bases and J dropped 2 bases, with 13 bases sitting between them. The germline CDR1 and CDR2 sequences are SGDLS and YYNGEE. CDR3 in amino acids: CASSSRADNTGELFF. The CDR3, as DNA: TGTGCCAGCAGTTCGAGGGCAGATAACACCGGGGAGCTGTTTTTT.

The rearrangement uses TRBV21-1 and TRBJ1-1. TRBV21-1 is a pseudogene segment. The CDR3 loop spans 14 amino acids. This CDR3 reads CASSDWRGFTEAFF. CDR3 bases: TGTGCCAGCAGCGATTGGAGGGGTTTTACTGAAGCTTTCTTT.

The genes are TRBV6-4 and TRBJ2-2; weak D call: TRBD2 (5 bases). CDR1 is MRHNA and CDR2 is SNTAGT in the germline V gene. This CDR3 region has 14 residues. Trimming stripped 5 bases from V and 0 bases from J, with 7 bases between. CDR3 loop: CASSWETNTGELFF. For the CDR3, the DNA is TGTGCCAGCAGTTGGGAGACGAACACCGGGGAGCTGTTTTTT.

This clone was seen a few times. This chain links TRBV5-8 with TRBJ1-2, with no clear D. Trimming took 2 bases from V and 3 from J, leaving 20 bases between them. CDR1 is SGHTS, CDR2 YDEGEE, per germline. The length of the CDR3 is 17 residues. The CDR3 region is CASSFRPRGRLDYGYTF. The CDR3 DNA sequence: TGTGCCAGCAGCTTCCGACCCCGAGGGAGGTTGGACTATGGCTACACCTTC.

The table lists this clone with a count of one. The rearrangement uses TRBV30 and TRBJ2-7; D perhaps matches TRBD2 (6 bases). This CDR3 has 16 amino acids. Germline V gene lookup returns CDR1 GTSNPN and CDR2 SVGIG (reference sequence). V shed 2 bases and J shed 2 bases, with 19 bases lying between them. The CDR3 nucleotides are TGTGCCTGGAGTCTACCCCGATCCGGGACTGCCTACGAGCAGTACTTC. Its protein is CAWSLPRSGTAYEQYF.

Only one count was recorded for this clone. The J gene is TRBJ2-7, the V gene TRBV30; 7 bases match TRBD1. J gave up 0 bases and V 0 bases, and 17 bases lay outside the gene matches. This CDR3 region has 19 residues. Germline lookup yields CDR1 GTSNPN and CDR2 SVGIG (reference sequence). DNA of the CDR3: TGTGCCTGGAGTGTACGGCCCGGGACAGTAAACAGAGGCTCCTACGAGCAGTACTTC. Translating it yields CAWSVRPGTVNRGSYEQYF.

The CDR3 bases are TGTGCCAGCGGCATTGGACAGGGGGAGCAGTTCTTC. Translated, it gives CASGIGQGEQFF. The chain uses TRBV7-9 and TRBJ2-1; 9 bases align to TRBD1. CDR3 length: 12 amino acids. Germline trimming cut 8 bases from V and 10 bases from J; bases unmatched to any gene: 6. Germline assignment: CDR1 SEHNR and CDR2 FQNEAQ (reference sequence).

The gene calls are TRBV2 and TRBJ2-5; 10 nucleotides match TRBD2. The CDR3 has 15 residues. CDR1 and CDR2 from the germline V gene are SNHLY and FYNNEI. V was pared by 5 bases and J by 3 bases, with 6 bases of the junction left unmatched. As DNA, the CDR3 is TGTGCCAGCAGTCCCCGGACTAGCGGAAAAGAGACCCAGTACTTC. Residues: CASSPRTSGKETQYF.

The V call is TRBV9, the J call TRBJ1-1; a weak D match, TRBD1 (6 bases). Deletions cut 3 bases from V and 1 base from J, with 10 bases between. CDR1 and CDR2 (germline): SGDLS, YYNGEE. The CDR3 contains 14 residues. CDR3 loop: CASSATGWNTEAFF. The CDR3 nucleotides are TGTGCCAGCAGCGCAACAGGGTGGAACACTGAAGCTTTCTTT.